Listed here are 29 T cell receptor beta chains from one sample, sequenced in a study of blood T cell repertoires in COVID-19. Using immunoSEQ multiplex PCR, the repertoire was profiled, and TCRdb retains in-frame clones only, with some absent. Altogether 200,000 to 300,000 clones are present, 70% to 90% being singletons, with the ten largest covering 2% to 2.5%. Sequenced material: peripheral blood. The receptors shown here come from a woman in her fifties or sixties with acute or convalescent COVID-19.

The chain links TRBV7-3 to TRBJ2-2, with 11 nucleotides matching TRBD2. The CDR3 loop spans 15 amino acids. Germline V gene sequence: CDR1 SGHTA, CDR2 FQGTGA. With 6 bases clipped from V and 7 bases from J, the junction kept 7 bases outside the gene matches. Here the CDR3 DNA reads TGTGCCAGCAGTCACGGACTAGCGGGTCTCGGGGAGCTGTTTTTT. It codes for CASSHGLAGLGELFF.

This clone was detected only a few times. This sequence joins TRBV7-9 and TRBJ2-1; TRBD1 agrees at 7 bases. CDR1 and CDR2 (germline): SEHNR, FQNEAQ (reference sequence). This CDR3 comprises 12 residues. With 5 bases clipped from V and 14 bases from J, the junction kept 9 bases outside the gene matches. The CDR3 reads CASSEGRDSEFF. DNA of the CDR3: TGTGCCAGCAGCGAAGGCCGGGACAGCGAGTTCTTC.

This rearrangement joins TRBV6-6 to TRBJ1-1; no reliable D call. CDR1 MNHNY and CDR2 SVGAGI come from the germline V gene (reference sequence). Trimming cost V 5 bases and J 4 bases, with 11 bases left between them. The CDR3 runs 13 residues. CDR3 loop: CASSPPRATEAFF. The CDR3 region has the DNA TGTGCCAGCAGTCCTCCACGAGCCACTGAAGCTTTCTTT.

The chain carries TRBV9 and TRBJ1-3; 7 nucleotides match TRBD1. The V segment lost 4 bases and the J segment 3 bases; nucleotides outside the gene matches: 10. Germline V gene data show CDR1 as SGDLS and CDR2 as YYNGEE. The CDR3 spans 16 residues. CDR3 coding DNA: TGTGCCAGCAGCACCCGGGGGACAGCGTTTGGAAACACCATATATTTT. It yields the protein CASSTRGTAFGNTIYF.

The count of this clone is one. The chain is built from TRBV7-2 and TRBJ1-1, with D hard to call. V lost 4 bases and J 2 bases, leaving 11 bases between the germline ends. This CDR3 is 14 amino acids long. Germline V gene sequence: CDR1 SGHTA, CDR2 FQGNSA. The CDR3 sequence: CASSWPPVNTEAFF. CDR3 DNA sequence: TGTGCCAGCAGCTGGCCTCCAGTTAACACTGAAGCTTTCTTT.

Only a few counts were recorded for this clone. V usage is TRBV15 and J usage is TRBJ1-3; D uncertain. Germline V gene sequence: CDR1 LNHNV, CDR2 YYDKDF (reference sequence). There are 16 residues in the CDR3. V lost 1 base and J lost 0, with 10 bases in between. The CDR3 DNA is TGTGCCACCAGCAGAGGTACCTACCGCTCTGGAAACACCATATATTTT. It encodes CATSRGTYRSGNTIYF.

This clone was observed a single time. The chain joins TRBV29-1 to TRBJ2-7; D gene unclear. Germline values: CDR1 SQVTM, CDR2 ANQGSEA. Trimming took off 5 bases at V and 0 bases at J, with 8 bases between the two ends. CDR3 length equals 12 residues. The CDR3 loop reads CSVFGVSYEQYF. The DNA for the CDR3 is TGCAGCGTTTTCGGAGTCTCCTACGAGCAGTACTTC.

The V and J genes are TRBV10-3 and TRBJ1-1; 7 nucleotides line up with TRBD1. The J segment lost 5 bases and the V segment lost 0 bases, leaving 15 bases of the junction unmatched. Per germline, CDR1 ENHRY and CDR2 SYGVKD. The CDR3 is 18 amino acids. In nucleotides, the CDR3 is TGTGCCATCAGTGAGTCGATTTTGACAGGGAGAAGAGGTACTGAAGCTTTCTTT. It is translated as CAISESILTGRRGTEAFF.

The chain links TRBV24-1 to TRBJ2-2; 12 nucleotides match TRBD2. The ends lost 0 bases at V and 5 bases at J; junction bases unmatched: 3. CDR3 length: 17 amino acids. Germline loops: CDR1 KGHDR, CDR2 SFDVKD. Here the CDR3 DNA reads TGTGCCACCAGTGATTTGGGGCTAGCGGGAGGGACCGGGGAGCTGTTTTTT. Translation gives CATSDLGLAGGTGELFF.

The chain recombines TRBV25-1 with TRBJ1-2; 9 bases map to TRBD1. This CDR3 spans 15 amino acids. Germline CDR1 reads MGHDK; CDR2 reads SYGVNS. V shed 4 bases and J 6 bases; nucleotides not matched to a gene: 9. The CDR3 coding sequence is TGTGCCAGCAGTGTCTCGGGACAGGGCAAAGATGGCTACACCTTC. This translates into CASSVSGQGKDGYTF.

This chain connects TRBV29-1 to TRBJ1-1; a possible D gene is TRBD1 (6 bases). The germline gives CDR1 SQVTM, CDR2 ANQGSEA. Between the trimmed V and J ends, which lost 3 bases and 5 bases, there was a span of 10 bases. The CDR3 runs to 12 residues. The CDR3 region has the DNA TGCAGCGTTGAGGGGGCTGTTACTGAAGCTTTCTTT. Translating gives CSVEGAVTEAFF.

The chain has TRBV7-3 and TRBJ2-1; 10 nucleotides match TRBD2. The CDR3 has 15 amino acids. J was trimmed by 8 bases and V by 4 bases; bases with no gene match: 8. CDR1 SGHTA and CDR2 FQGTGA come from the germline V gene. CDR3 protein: CASSSWEREGYEQFF. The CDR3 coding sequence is TGTGCCAGCAGCTCCTGGGAGCGGGAGGGGTATGAGCAGTTCTTC.

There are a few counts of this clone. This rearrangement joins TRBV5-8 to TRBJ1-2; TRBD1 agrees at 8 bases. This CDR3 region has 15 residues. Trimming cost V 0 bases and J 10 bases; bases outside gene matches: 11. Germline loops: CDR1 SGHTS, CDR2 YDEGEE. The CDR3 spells CASSLGPGQVTFYTF. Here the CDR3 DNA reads TGTGCCAGCAGCTTGGGACCGGGACAGGTGACTTTCTACACCTTC.

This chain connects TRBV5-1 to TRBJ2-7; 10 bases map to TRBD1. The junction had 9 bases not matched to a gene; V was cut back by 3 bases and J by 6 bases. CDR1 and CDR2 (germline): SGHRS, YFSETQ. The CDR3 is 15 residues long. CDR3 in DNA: TGCGCCAGCAGCTACGCCGGGACAGGGGTAAGCGAGCAGTACTTC. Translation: CASSYAGTGVSEQYF.

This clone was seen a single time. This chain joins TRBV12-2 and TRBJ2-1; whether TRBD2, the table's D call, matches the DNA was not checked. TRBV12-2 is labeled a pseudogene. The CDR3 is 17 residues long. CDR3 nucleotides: TGTGCAAGTCGCTGTTTCAGGACTAGCGGGGGCTACAATGAGCAGTTCTTC. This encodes CASRCFRTSGGYNEQFF.

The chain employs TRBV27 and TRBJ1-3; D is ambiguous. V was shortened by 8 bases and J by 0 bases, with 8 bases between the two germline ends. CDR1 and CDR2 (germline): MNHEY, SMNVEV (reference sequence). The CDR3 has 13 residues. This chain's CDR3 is CASGPSSGNTIYF. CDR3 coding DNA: TGTGCCAGCGGCCCAAGCTCTGGAAACACCATATATTTT.

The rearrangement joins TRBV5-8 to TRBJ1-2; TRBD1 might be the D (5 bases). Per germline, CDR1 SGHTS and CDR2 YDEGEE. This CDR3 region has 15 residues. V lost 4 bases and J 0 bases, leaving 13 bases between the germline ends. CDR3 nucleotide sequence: TGTGCCAGCAGCCAGACGACAGTCACTAACTATGGCTACACCTTC. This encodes CASSQTTVTNYGYTF.

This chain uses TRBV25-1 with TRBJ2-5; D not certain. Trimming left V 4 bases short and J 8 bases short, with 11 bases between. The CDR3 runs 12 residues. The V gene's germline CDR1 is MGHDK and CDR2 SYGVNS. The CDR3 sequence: CASSAPSGTQYF. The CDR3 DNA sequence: TGTGCCAGCAGTGCCCCATCAGGAACCCAGTACTTC.

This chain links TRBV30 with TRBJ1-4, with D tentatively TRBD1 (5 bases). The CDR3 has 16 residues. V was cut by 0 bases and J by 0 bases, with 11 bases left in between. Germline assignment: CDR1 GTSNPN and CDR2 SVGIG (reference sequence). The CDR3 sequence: CAWSVGLRATNEKLFF. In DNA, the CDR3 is TGTGCCTGGAGTGTGGGGCTTCGGGCAACTAATGAAAAACTGTTTTTT.

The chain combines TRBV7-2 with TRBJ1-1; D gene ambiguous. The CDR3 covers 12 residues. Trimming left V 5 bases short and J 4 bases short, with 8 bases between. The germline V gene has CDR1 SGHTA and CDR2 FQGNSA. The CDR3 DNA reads TGTGCCAGCAGCCGGTTCGTCACTGAAGCTTTCTTT. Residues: CASSRFVTEAFF.

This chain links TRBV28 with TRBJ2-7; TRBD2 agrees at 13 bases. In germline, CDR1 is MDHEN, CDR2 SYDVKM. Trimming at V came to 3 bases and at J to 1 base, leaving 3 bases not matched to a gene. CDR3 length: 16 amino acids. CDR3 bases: TGTGCCAGCAGTTTTAGACTAGCGGGAGGATCCTACGAGCAGTACTTC. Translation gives CASSFRLAGGSYEQYF.

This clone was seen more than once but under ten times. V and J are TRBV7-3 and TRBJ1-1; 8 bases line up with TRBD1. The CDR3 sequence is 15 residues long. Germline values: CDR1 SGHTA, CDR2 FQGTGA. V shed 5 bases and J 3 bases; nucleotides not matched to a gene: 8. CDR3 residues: CASSPRGQADTEAFF. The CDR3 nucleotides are TGTGCCAGCAGCCCGCGGGGACAGGCGGACACTGAAGCTTTCTTT.

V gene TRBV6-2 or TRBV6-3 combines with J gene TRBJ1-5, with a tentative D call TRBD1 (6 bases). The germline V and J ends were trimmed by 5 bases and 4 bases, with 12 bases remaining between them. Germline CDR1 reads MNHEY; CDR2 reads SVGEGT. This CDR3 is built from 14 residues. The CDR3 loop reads CASSHRVWNQPQHF. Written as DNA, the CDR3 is TGTGCCAGCAGTCACAGGGTATGGAATCAGCCCCAGCATTTT.

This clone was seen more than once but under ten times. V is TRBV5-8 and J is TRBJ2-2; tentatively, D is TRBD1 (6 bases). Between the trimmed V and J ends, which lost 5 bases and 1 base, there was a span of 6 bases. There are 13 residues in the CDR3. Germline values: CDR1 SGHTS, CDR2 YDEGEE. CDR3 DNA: TGTGCCAGCAGGGGACAGAACACCGGGGAGCTGTTTTTT. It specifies CASRGQNTGELFF.

This chain's CDR3 is CATSAKFGEVGEQFF. In DNA, the CDR3 is TGTGCCACCAGTGCGAAGTTTGGAGAAGTAGGAGAGCAGTTCTTC. This sequence joins TRBV24-1 and TRBJ2-1; D is ambiguous. V was trimmed by 5 bases and J by 10 bases, leaving 20 bases between them. The CDR3 runs 15 residues. Germline V gene lookup returns CDR1 KGHDR and CDR2 SFDVKD.

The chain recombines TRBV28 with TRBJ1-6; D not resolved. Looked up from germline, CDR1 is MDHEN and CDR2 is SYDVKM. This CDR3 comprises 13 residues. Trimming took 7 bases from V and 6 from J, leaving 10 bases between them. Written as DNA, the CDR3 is TGTGCCAGCACCGCGACGGGTAATTCACCCCTCCACTTT. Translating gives CASTATGNSPLHF.

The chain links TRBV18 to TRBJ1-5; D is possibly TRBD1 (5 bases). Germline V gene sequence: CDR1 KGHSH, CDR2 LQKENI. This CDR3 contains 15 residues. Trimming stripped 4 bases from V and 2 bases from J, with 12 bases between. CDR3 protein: CASSRGNGGNQPQHF. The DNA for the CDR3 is TGTGCCAGCTCACGGGGCAACGGTGGCAATCAGCCCCAGCATTTT.

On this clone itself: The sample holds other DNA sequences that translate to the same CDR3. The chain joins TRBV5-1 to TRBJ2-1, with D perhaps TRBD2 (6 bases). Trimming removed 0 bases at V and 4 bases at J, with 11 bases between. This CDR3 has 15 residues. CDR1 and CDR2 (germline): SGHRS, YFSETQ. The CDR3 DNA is TGCGCCAGCAGCTTGGCGGGGGAGAGTTACAATGAGCAGTTCTTC. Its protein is CASSLAGESYNEQFF. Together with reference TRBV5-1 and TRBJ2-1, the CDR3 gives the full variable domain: KAGVTQTPRYLIKTRGQQVTLSCSPISGHRSVSWYQQTPGQGLQFLFEYFSETQRNKGNFPGRFSGRQFSNSRSEMNVSTLELGDSALYLCASSLAGESYNEQFFGPGTRLTVL.

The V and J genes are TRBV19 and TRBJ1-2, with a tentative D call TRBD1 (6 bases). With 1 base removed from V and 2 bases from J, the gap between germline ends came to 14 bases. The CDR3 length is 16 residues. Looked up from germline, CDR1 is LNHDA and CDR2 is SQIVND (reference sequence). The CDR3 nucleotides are TGTGCCAGTAGTATAGGTACAGGGCGGACAAACTATGGCTACACCTTC. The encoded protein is CASSIGTGRTNYGYTF.